This T cell receptor beta chain originates from a study of blood T cells in healthy people across ages. The second PCR ran roughly 6 to 11 cycles with a sample-barcoded 5' primer and J-beta primers. TCRdb called the 5' RACE reads again in MiXCR, with one record for every CDR3 protein. The sample has 2 million or so distinct CDR3 sequences, just under 50% seen once. This clonotype turned up a few times. Its antigen is unknown. Study-wide results and limits: Nothing was known about donor CMV status, and this possibly confounded expanded clonotype changes.

Germline assignment: CDR1 SGHNT and CDR2 YYREEE (reference sequence). V was clipped by 3 bases and J by 8 bases, with 14 bases between them. The CDR3 consists of 13 residues. The chain uses TRBV5-4 and TRBJ1-2; D is perhaps TRBD1 (6 bases). The source material was blood. The sequence came from a woman in her 40s in good health. CDR3 sequence reads: CASSYLGARGYTF. The CDR3, as DNA: TGTGCCAGCAGCTACTTGGGGGCGCGGGGCTACACCTTC.